This note documents a single TCR beta chain sequence. Its antigen remains undetermined. No base quality values were provided; no much bigger clone lies one nucleotide off. Sequences MNHEY (CDR1) and SVGAGI (CDR2) are obtained from the germline V gene. The CDR3 runs 14 amino acids, cysteine and phenylalanine included. Only the CDR3 DNA is retained, 42 bases long and in frame from the first base. Cut back by 4 bases and 0 bases, the V and J ends lie 7 bases apart. The sample is drawn from a study of T cells in localized non-small cell lung cancer (dated by TCRdb to about 2020). The study in broad terms: Comparing tumors with uninvolved tumor-adjacent lungs, the study looked at the T cell repertoires of hundreds of patients with early-stage NSCLC. The cohort was made up of around 220 treatment-naive NSCLC patients whose localized lung tumors had been resected. A mean age of around 66 years was recorded for the NSCLC patients, of whom more than 120 were male and 85 to 110 were female. Broader findings and caveats from the paper: Since the design was exploratory, TCR variables were selected using unadjusted p-values with no false-discovery rate correction. Uninvolved tumor-adjacent lung showed the highest T cell clonality, higher than tumor, which suggests more focused antigenic responses in the uninvolved tumor-adjacent lung. Longer overall survival was associated with higher blood T cell density, whereas shorter survival was associated with higher adjacent-lung clonality. Multi-region tumor sequencing was not performed, so intratumor heterogeneity could not be excluded. A median of 57 of the top 100 tumor clones turned up in the paired uninvolved adjacent lung, and about 28 of those clones also ranked among the top 100 of that same adjacent lung.

At diagnosis, peripheral blood, uninvolved tumor-adjacent lung and tumor were collected and stored as a combination of fresh-frozen and FFPE material. For TCR repertoire profiling, blood samples were analyzed as peripheral blood mononuclear cells. TCR beta CDR3 regions were sequenced from DNA using the immunoSEQ Assay. Regarding the original processing steps: To compute T cell density, TCR beta template counts were normalized to usable DNA, which was estimated by amplifying housekeeping genes. The preseqR package was used to estimate richness by extrapolating to 400,000 templates for PBMC samples and to 120,000 templates for tissue samples. Clonality was defined as one minus Pielou's evenness. Differential abundance testing on productive amino-acid clonotypes, with a minimum total count of 5 and an alpha of 0.1, was used to identify tissue-enriched TCRs. The Jaccard Index and the Morisita Overlap Index were used to measure how much the repertoires overlapped between compartments. TCR beta CDR3s were clustered by GLIPH together with public tetramer-defined viral CDR3s, and at least three viral sequences plus V-gene enrichment were required for viral motifs. Entries here come from immuneACCESS through TCRdb and include only in-frame sequences with V and J called. Some clones fail to appear in such tables; in the studies checked, an unresolved V gene covers under half of the shortfall, and the cause of the remainder is unknown. V, J and clone size reflect that table, while D and trimming were determined from the DNA. The table for this sample lists 31,000 or so clones; 80% of them were counted only once. The top ten clonotypes cover about 16% of the sample.

The rearranged segments are TRBV6-5 and TRBJ1-3, with the D gene uncertain. The sequenced sample was peripheral blood, obtained before any cancer treatment. This TCR was recovered from a male donor aged 60 or older with stage III squamous cell lung carcinoma. The sequenced DNA: TGTGCCAGCAGTTCGGTCAGCTCTGGAAACACCATATATTTT. This codes for CASSSVSSGNTIYF.